This paragraph reports one T cell receptor (beta chain). The sample belongs to a study of T cell responses to AZD1222 COVID-19 vaccine. Analysis merged second doses at about 4 or about 12 weeks. The assay was immunoSEQ multiplex PCR, and TCRdb's table has in-frame clones only and misses some. The sample includes fewer than 110,000 clones, 70% to 90% of them seen just once. The clonotype was recovered from an adult who received the AZD1222 COVID-19 vaccine. The input for sequencing was peripheral blood, taken 28 days after the second AZD1222 dose.

CDR3 sequence: CASSPLGGNTEAFF. In nucleotides, the CDR3 is TGTGCCAGCAGCCCTTTGGGGGGGAACACTGAAGCTTTCTTT. This sequence joins TRBV25-1 and TRBJ1-1, with D perhaps TRBD1 (5 bases). Trimming took off 6 bases at V and 1 base at J, with 12 bases between the two ends. The length of the CDR3 is 14 residues. Looked up from germline, CDR1 is MGHDK and CDR2 is SYGVNS.